A single sample is the source of the 8 T cell receptor beta chains below, sequenced in a study of T cells in Graves' hyperthyroidism and ophthalmopathy. RNA transcripts gave rise to amplified TCR beta CDR3 regions. Primed by the HTBI set, a first-round RT-PCR was run on the TCR CDR3. TCRdb itself ran the multiplex PCR reads through MiXCR, one entry per CDR3 protein. The sample includes about 620,000 distinct CDR3 sequences, around 15% of them seen just once. Sequenced sample: blood. These receptors were taken from a woman in her thirties with Graves' hyperthyroidism.

The sample holds many counts of this clonotype. The chain joins TRBV27 to TRBJ2-3, with 10 bases matching TRBD2. The germline CDR1 and CDR2 sequences are MNHEY and SMNVEV (reference sequence). The length of the CDR3 is 15 residues. V was pared by 2 bases and J by 4 bases, with 3 bases of the junction left unmatched. The CDR3 region has the DNA TGTGCCAGCAGTTTACTAGCGGGAGCATCAGATACGCAGTATTTT. Its protein product is CASSLLAGASDTQYF.

V and J are TRBV5-6 and TRBJ2-5; possibly TRBD1 or TRBD2 for D (6 bases each). Germline V gives CDR1 SGHDT, CDR2 YYEEEE. Trimming took 2 bases from V and 2 from J, leaving 10 bases between them. This CDR3 comprises 14 residues. CDR3 loop: CASSFEGGQETQYF. The CDR3 DNA reads TGTGCCAGCAGCTTCGAGGGGGGTCAAGAGACCCAGTACTTC. The variable domain in full, completed from reference TRBV5-6 and TRBJ2-5, reads DAGVTQSPTHLIKTRGQQVTLRCSPKSGHDTVSWYQQALGQGPQFIFQYYEEEERQRGNFPDRFSGHQFPNYSSELNVNALLLGDSALYLCASSFEGGQETQYFGPGTRLLVL.

The chain combines TRBV3-1 with TRBJ2-7, with D possibly matching TRBD1 (5 bases). Germline CDR1 and CDR2: LGHDT and YNNKEL (reference sequence). This CDR3 contains 13 residues. The V end was cut by 4 bases, the J end by 4 bases, with 11 bases between. CDR3 nucleotide sequence: TGTGCCAGCAGCCGCCTCCCAGGGTACGAGCAGTACTTC. Its translation: CASSRLPGYEQYF.

This clonotype was detected many times. The chain combines TRBV9 with TRBJ1-5; D remains ambiguous. CDR1 is SGDLS and CDR2 is YYNGEE in the germline V gene. Trimming took off 4 bases at V and 3 bases at J, with 11 bases between the two ends. This CDR3 spans 14 amino acids. CDR3 residues: CASSPPGLNQPQHF. CDR3 in DNA: TGTGCCAGCAGCCCCCCGGGTCTCAATCAGCCCCAGCATTTT.

The V call is TRBV9, the J call TRBJ2-4; 10 bases are shared with TRBD1. The CDR3 length is 14 residues. Germline V lookup: CDR1 SGDLS, CDR2 YYNGEE. Trimming took 4 bases from V and 8 from J; bases not matched to a gene: 6. The CDR3: CASSPGTGVDIQYF. The CDR3 coding sequence is TGTGCCAGCAGCCCCGGGACAGGGGTCGACATTCAGTACTTC.

This clonotype has more than one count but fewer than ten. V usage is TRBV5-6 and J usage is TRBJ1-1; 7 bases agree with TRBD1. Germline CDR1 and CDR2: SGHDT and YYEEEE. CDR3 size: 19 residues. V was pared by 4 bases and J by 4 bases, with 22 bases of the junction left unmatched. The CDR3 DNA is TGTGCCAGCAGCGGCCGATCCGGAATACAGGGGTTCGAGGGCACTGAAGCTTTCTTT. The encoded protein is CASSGRSGIQGFEGTEAFF.

V and J are TRBV10-3 and TRBJ2-1; 7 positions match TRBD2. V shed 10 bases and J 5 bases; nucleotides not matched to a gene: 8. Germline CDR1 reads ENHRY; CDR2 reads SYGVKD. This CDR3 is built from 13 residues. The CDR3 is CATRGDYNNEQFF. In nucleotides, the CDR3 is TGTGCCACCCGTGGGGACTACAACAATGAGCAGTTCTTC.

At least ten counts were recorded for this clonotype. V is TRBV20-1 and J is TRBJ2-3, with 12 bases identical to TRBD2. The CDR3 totals 15 residues. J was trimmed by 9 bases and V by 5 bases; bases with no gene match: 12. CDR1 DFQATT and CDR2 SNEGSKA come from the germline V gene (reference sequence). In nucleotides, the CDR3 is TGCAGTGCTTTGTCGACTAGCGGGAGCGGGGAAACGCAGTATTTT. It is translated as CSALSTSGSGETQYF.